The rows below give T cell receptor beta chains drawn from one sample of a study of vaccination and CD4 T cells after COVID-19. Their antigens are not known. One entry per CDR3 protein, called by TCRdb with MiXCR from the PCR reads. The table lists around 10,000 distinct CDR3 sequences, around 50% of them singletons. Sample: CD4+ T cells from blood, cultured in vitro. Source of these receptors: a human donor who had recovered from COVID-19. Each CDR3 is given with its conserved first and last residue. A D gene is named only where the DNA matches it firmly. The size of a clone is reported for some rows only, either as once, few or many, or as a class for expanded clones.

TRBJ2-7,.,TRBV28,.,CASSSRGVVDYEQYF,TGTGCCAGCAGTTCGAGGGGGGTCGTCGACTACGAGCAGTACTTC
TRBJ1-2,TRBD1,TRBV27,.,CASSVGQGIFGYTF,TGTGCCAGCAGTGTGGGACAGGGAATCTTTGGCTACACCTTC
TRBJ2-7,.,TRBV7-8,.,CASRPGDPWEQYF,TGTGCCAGCAGACCGGGGGACCCTTGGGAGCAGTACTTC
TRBJ2-5,TRBD2,TRBV11-3,.,CASSSHTGLAGEETQYF,TGTGCCAGCAGCTCCCACACGGGACTAGCGGGAGAAGAGACCCAGTACTTC
TRBJ1-5,TRBD1,TRBV20-1,.,CSASPTGDQPQHF,TGCAGTGCTAGTCCGACAGGGGATCAGCCCCAGCATTTT
TRBJ1-1,.,TRBV5-1,once,CASSSQGGTEAFF,TGCGCCAGCAGCTCACAGGGAGGCACTGAAGCTTTCTTT
TRBJ2-1,.,TRBV7-3,.,CASAVRGVYNEQFF,TGTGCCTCAGCGGTGAGGGGGGTATACAATGAGCAGTTCTTC
TRBJ2-5,.,TRBV29-1,.,CSVEAIETQYF,TGCAGCGTTGAGGCTATCGAGACCCAGTACTTC
TRBJ2-5,TRBD2,TRBV20-1,.,CSARVDIGTSGNQETQYF,TGCAGTGCTAGAGTGGATATAGGGACTAGCGGAAACCAAGAGACCCAGTACTTC
TRBJ2-5,TRBD2,TRBV20-1,once,CSASSSGETQYF,TGCAGTGCTAGTTCTAGCGGGGAGACCCAGTACTTC
TRBJ1-2,.,TRBV20-1,few,CSAMSGLGGYTF,TGCAGTGCCATGTCCGGACTGGGGGGCTACACCTTC
TRBJ2-7,TRBD2,TRBV20-1,.,CSASAPGLASGYEQYF,TGCAGTGCTAGTGCCCCGGGACTAGCTTCGGGCTACGAGCAGTACTTC
TRBJ2-2,TRBD2,TRBV6-5,few,CASSSIAGGPSGELFF,TGTGCCAGCAGTTCCATAGCGGGGGGGCCAAGCGGGGAGCTGTTTTTT
TRBJ1-1,.,TRBV11-3,.,CASSLSLGRAAFF,TGTGCCAGCAGCTTATCATTAGGCAGGGCAGCTTTCTTT
TRBJ1-1,.,TRBV5-5,.,CASSSYSGRNTEAFF,TGTGCCAGCAGCTCCTACTCCGGGCGTAACACTGAAGCTTTCTTT
TRBJ1-1,.,TRBV29-1,.,CSVEGGNRDTEAFF,TGCAGCGTTGAAGGGGGAAACAGGGACACTGAAGCTTTCTTT
TRBJ2-1,TRBD1,TRBV20-1,.,CSARSFSGTGYGF,TGCAGTGCTAGGTCTTTTTCGGGGACAGGGTACGGGTTC
TRBJ2-3,.,TRBV6-1,.,CAEKEGTSTDTQYF,TGTGCCGAGAAGGAAGGAACGTCCACAGATACGCAGTATTTT
TRBJ2-5,.,TRBV7-2,few,CASSFGPFQETQYF,TGTGCCAGCAGCTTCGGACCATTCCAAGAGACCCAGTACTTC
TRBJ2-3,TRBD1,TRBV24-1,.,CATGGTGTDTRYF,TGTGCCACCGGCGGGACAGGCACAGATACGCGGTATTTT
TRBJ1-5,.,TRBV20-1,few,CSASDYSNQPQHF,TGCAGTGCTTCGGACTATAGCAATCAGCCCCAGCATTTT
TRBJ1-6,TRBD1,TRBV20-1,.,CSAGPGQGNNSPLHF,TGCAGTGCTGGCCCAGGACAGGGGAATAATTCACCCCTCCACTTT
TRBJ1-5,.,TRBV10-2,.,CASSFSGASNQPQHF,TGCGCCAGCAGCTTCTCGGGGGCCAGCAATCAGCCCCAGCATTTT
TRBJ1-2,.,TRBV2,.,CASSVSGGNGYTF,TGTGCCAGCAGTGTATCTGGGGGAAATGGCTACACCTTC
TRBJ1-5,.,TRBV7-6,medium-sized,CASSLGVSRGGQPQHF,TGTGCCAGCAGCTTAGGAGTTAGTCGGGGCGGTCAGCCCCAGCATTTT
TRBJ2-7,.,TRBV6-1,few,CASSEARGSEQYF,TGTGCCAGCAGTGAAGCGAGGGGTAGCGAGCAGTACTTC
TRBJ1-5,.,TRBV6-2/TRBV6-3,.,CASSTTGTGNQPQHF,TGTGCCAGCAGCACGACAGGAACAGGCAATCAGCCCCAGCATTTT
TRBJ2-5,.,TRBV25-1,.,CASTRTVPGTQYF,TGTGCCAGCACCCGGACAGTCCCCGGGACCCAGTACTTC
TRBJ1-2,TRBD1,TRBV19,few,CASKTGTGAYGYTF,TGTGCCAGCAAAACCGGGACAGGGGCCTATGGCTACACCTTC
TRBJ1-1,.,TRBV11-3,.,CASSLGEQGEAFF,TGTGCCAGCAGCTTAGGAGAGCAGGGAGAAGCTTTCTTT
TRBJ1-5,.,TRBV4-3,once,CASSPVPGGNQPQHF,TGCGCCAGCAGCCCCGTCCCGGGGGGCAATCAGCCCCAGCATTTT
TRBJ2-2,.,TRBV7-3,.,CASSLSRANTGELFF,TGTGCCAGCAGCTTATCTAGGGCGAACACCGGGGAGCTGTTTTTT
TRBJ1-6,.,TRBV7-9,few,CASSLVVQDSLHF,TGTGCCAGCAGCTTAGTGGTACAGGATAGCCTCCACTTT
TRBJ1-1,.,TRBV7-8,.,CASSFASRDTEAFF,TGTGCCAGCAGCTTTGCCAGTCGAGACACTGAAGCTTTCTTT
TRBJ2-2,TRBD1,TRBV11-3,.,CASRKGQASTGELFF,TGTGCCAGCAGAAAAGGACAGGCCAGCACCGGGGAGCTGTTTTTT
TRBJ1-2,.,TRBV6-2/TRBV6-3,large,CASSYSNSWVVDYGYTF,TGTGCCAGCAGTTACTCGAATTCTTGGGTTGTGGACTATGGCTACACCTTC
TRBJ2-7,TRBD1,TRBV10-3,.,CAIRRDRSSYEQYF,TGTGCCATCAGGAGGGACAGGAGCTCCTACGAGCAGTACTTC
TRBJ2-5,.,TRBV9,once,CASSVGGTQETQYF,TGTGCCAGCAGCGTAGGTGGCACCCAAGAGACCCAGTACTTC
TRBJ1-1,.,TRBV6-1,.,CASNQGVAVNTEAFF,TGTGCCAGCAACCAAGGGGTTGCGGTGAACACTGAAGCTTTCTTT
TRBJ1-4,.,TRBV5-6,.,CASSLVREKLFF,TGTGCCAGCAGCTTGGTACGTGAAAAACTGTTTTTT
TRBJ2-1,TRBD2,TRBV20-1,.,CSARDSGLAGGYNEQFF,TGCAGTGCTAGAGATTCGGGACTAGCGGGAGGGTACAATGAGCAGTTCTTC
TRBJ2-5,.,TRBV29-1,large,CSVVGASGGETQYF,TGCAGCGTTGTCGGGGCGTCCGGAGGGGAGACCCAGTACTTC
TRBJ1-6,.,TRBV6-4,.,CASSDFHGINSPLHF,TGTGCCAGCAGTGACTTTCACGGAATTAATTCACCCCTCCACTTT
TRBJ1-6,.,TRBV18,.,CASSPGNNSPLHF,TGTGCCAGCTCACCAGGGAACAATTCACCCCTCCACTTT
TRBJ1-1,TRBD1,TRBV9,.,CASSFRDRNTEAFF,TGTGCCAGCAGCTTCCGGGACAGAAACACTGAAGCTTTCTTT
TRBJ1-1,.,TRBV10-2,few,CASSNPGEGGTEAFF,TGTGCCAGCAGCAACCCAGGGGAAGGGGGTACTGAAGCTTTCTTT
TRBJ1-3,.,TRBV27,.,CASSLQGSSGNTIYF,TGTGCCAGCAGTTTACAGGGAAGCTCTGGAAACACCATATATTTT
TRBJ1-1,.,TRBV2,.,CASSEQWNTEAFF,TGTGCCAGCAGTGAACAGTGGAACACTGAAGCTTTCTTT
TRBJ2-7,.,TRBV19,.,CASSIDRGNDEQYF,TGTGCCAGTAGTATAGACAGGGGTAACGACGAGCAGTACTTC
TRBJ2-3,TRBD2,TRBV6-4,.,CASSLLAGSTDTQYF,TGTGCCAGCAGTCTTCTAGCGGGATCCACAGATACGCAGTATTTT
TRBJ2-2,TRBD2,TRBV20-1,few,CSARREAVQSNLTGELFF,TGCAGTGCTAGACGGGAGGCGGTCCAATCCAACCTCACCGGGGAGCTGTTTTTT
TRBJ1-2,.,TRBV4-3,few,CASSHVDSSGYTF,TGCGCCAGCAGCCATGTTGACAGTTCTGGCTACACCTTC
TRBJ2-7,TRBD2,TRBV2,.,CASSLAGATYEQYF,TGTGCCAGCAGTCTAGCGGGAGCCACCTACGAGCAGTACTTC
TRBJ2-7,TRBD1,TRBV7-2,.,CASSSQFRTGTYEQYF,TGTGCCAGCAGCTCGCAATTCAGGACAGGAACCTACGAGCAGTACTTC
TRBJ1-6,TRBD1,TRBV18,.,CASSPLPQGALHF,TGTGCCAGCTCACCACTTCCCCAGGGGGCCCTCCACTTT